The rows below give T cell receptor beta chains drawn from one sample of a study of naive and memory T cell subsets. From the UMI-ligation and nested PCR reads, TCRdb called clonotypes with MiXCR, one entry per CDR3 protein. The table lists about 85,000 distinct CDR3 sequences, approximately 14% of them singletons. The material sequenced was central memory CD4+ T cells from blood. These TCRs come from a human donor in good health. CDR3s include the opening cysteine and the closing phenylalanine or tryptophan. The order of the fields is CDR3 protein, CDR3 DNA, J gene, CDR3 length, clone size, V gene, D gene. A D gene is named only where the DNA matches it firmly. Some rows have no size entry. The others give once, few or many, or a class for an expanded clone.

CAIRDRELDEQYF | TGTGCCATCAGGGACAGGGAACTAGACGAGCAGTACTTC | TRBJ2-7 | 13 | NA | TRBV10-3 | TRBD1
CSASRGHGGNQPQHF | TGCAGTGCTAGTAGAGGACACGGTGGCAATCAGCCCCAGCATTTT | TRBJ1-5 | 15 | many | TRBV20-1 | NA
CASSSLSWTLGEQYF | TGTGCCAGCAGTTCTCTAAGCTGGACCCTAGGCGAGCAGTACTTC | TRBJ2-7 | 15 | NA | TRBV28 | NA
CASSPYPADTQYF | TGTGCCAGCAGCCCTTATCCTGCAGATACGCAGTATTTT | TRBJ2-3 | 13 | few | TRBV7-6 | NA
CASSQELYSNQPQHF | TGCGCCAGCAGCCAAGAATTGTATAGCAATCAGCCCCAGCATTTT | TRBJ1-5 | 15 | few | TRBV4-3 | NA
CASSVVPGVVYEQYF | TGTGCCAGCAGCGTAGTTCCGGGAGTTGTCTACGAGCAGTACTTC | TRBJ2-7 | 15 | NA | TRBV9 | NA
CASSPPTSRREQYF | TGCGCCAGCAGCCCACCGACTAGCCGTCGCGAGCAGTACTTC | TRBJ2-7 | 14 | NA | TRBV4-1 | TRBD2
CASSLGGGGPTYEQYF | TGTGCCAGCAGTCTGGGGGGGGGGGGCCCGACCTACGAGCAGTACTTC | TRBJ2-7 | 16 | few | TRBV12-3/TRBV12-4 | NA
CSVVGLAQGGEQFF | TGCAGCGTTGTAGGACTAGCACAAGGCGGGGAGCAGTTCTTC | TRBJ2-1 | 14 | few | TRBV29-1 | TRBD2
CASSLDGYDRSGYTF | TGCGCCAGCAGCTTGGATGGTTATGACCGCTCGGGCTACACCTTC | TRBJ1-2 | 15 | NA | TRBV5-1 | NA
CASSAQTSGRPYEQYF | TGTGCCAGCAGCGCCCAGACTAGCGGGAGGCCCTACGAGCAGTACTTC | TRBJ2-7 | 16 | NA | TRBV3-1 | TRBD2
CASSTYGGHEQFF | TGTGCCAGCAGTACCTACGGGGGCCATGAGCAGTTCTTC | TRBJ2-1 | 13 | NA | TRBV28 | NA
CASSFKQGANEQFF | TGTGCCAGCAGCTTTAAACAGGGGGCCAATGAGCAGTTCTTC | TRBJ2-1 | 14 | NA | TRBV7-2 | TRBD1
CASSLQGMFGNTIYF | TGTGCCAGCAGCTTACAGGGAATGTTTGGAAACACCATATATTTT | TRBJ1-3 | 15 | NA | TRBV7-2 | NA
CASSPLPSNTGELFF | TGCGCCAGCAGCCCGTTGCCCTCGAACACCGGGGAGCTGTTTTTT | TRBJ2-2 | 15 | few | TRBV5-1 | NA
CASSPRQGNQPQHF | TGTGCCAGCAGCCCCCGACAGGGGAATCAGCCCCAGCATTTT | TRBJ1-5 | 14 | few | TRBV7-8 | TRBD1
CSVEEQVITDTQYF | TGCAGCGTTGAAGAACAGGTTATCACAGATACGCAGTATTTT | TRBJ2-3 | 14 | few | TRBV29-1 | NA
CSASRDTNTGELFF | TGCAGTGCTAGCCGGGACACGAACACCGGGGAGCTGTTTTTT | TRBJ2-2 | 14 | many | TRBV20-1 | NA
CASSLTGNEKLFF | TGTGCCAGCAGTTTGACAGGGAATGAAAAACTGTTTTTT | TRBJ1-4 | 13 | many | TRBV12-3/TRBV12-4 | TRBD1
CASSQTLGTGSGYTF | TGTGCCAGCAGCCAAACACTCGGGACAGGGAGCGGCTACACCTTC | TRBJ1-2 | 15 | NA | TRBV7-2 | TRBD1
CASSPALNTEAFF | TGTGCCAGCTCACCAGCGCTGAACACTGAAGCTTTCTTT | TRBJ1-1 | 13 | many | TRBV18 | NA
CASRIPSTDTQYF | TGCGCCAGTCGTATCCCTAGCACAGATACGCAGTATTTT | TRBJ2-3 | 13 | once | TRBV10-2 | NA
CASRSLAGGPHTQYF | TGTGCCAGCAGATCACTAGCGGGAGGGCCACATACGCAGTATTTT | TRBJ2-3 | 15 | few | TRBV7-2 | TRBD2
CSVGPGETQYF | TGCAGCGTCGGACCTGGGGAGACCCAGTACTTC | TRBJ2-5 | 11 | few | TRBV29-1 | NA
CASSGQGSVIAEAFF | TGTGCCAGCAGTGGACAGGGGTCGGTCATCGCGGAAGCTTTCTTT | TRBJ1-1 | 15 | many | TRBV6-1 | TRBD1
CASSRATPYEQYF | TGTGCCAGCAGCCGAGCTACCCCCTACGAGCAGTACTTC | TRBJ2-7 | 13 | once | TRBV7-9 | NA
CSVSDRGQGYTF | TGCAGCGTCTCAGACAGGGGGCAGGGCTACACCTTC | TRBJ1-2 | 12 | NA | TRBV29-1 | TRBD1
CASSLGSSLNTEAFF | TGCGCCAGCAGCTTGGGGTCCAGCTTGAACACTGAAGCTTTCTTT | TRBJ1-1 | 15 | NA | TRBV5-1 | NA
CSVEKGTGAYEQYF | TGCAGCGTTGAAAAGGGGACAGGGGCCTACGAGCAGTACTTC | TRBJ2-7 | 14 | few | TRBV29-1 | TRBD1
CASSPVQTGISYNEQFF | TGTGCCAGCAGTCCGGTACAGACAGGGATATCCTACAATGAGCAGTTCTTC | TRBJ2-1 | 17 | many | TRBV12-3/TRBV12-4 | TRBD1
CASRPTGLPRGKLFF | TGTGCCAGCAGACCAACGGGACTCCCAAGGGGAAAACTGTTTTTT | TRBJ1-4 | 15 | few | TRBV3-1 | NA
CASSDTREVVGNEQFF | TGTGCCAGCAGTGACACCCGGGAGGTAGTGGGCAATGAGCAGTTCTTC | TRBJ2-1 | 16 | few | TRBV6-1 | TRBD2
CATSRAKPETQYF | TGTGCCACCAGCAGAGCCAAGCCGGAGACCCAGTACTTC | TRBJ2-5 | 13 | NA | TRBV15 | NA
CASSFGPAGSSTQYF | TGTGCCAGCAGCTTCGGTCCAGCGGGAAGTAGTACCCAGTACTTC | TRBJ2-5 | 15 | NA | TRBV7-2 | TRBD2
CASNEDSYQPQHF | TGTGCCAGCAACGAGGACAGCTATCAGCCCCAGCATTTT | TRBJ1-5 | 13 | NA | TRBV6-2/TRBV6-3 | NA
CSAKQQDTQYF | TGCAGTGCGAAGCAACAGGATACGCAGTATTTT | TRBJ2-3 | 11 | many | TRBV20-1 | NA
CASSLDGIEQFF | TGTGCCAGCAGCTTGGACGGGATCGAGCAGTTCTTC | TRBJ2-1 | 12 | NA | TRBV5-4 | NA
CASSLPLSVGNYEQYF | TGTGCCAGCAGTCTCCCGTTATCGGTGGGAAACTACGAGCAGTACTTC | TRBJ2-7 | 16 | NA | TRBV2 | NA
CASRPERDQPQHF | TGTGCCAGCAGGCCAGAAAGGGATCAGCCCCAGCATTTT | TRBJ1-5 | 13 | many | TRBV2 | NA
CSASPFHGDLNSPLHF | TGCAGTGCTAGCCCATTCCATGGGGACCTTAATTCACCCCTCCACTTT | TRBJ1-6 | 16 | NA | TRBV20-1 | NA
CSARDLGGANTEAFF | TGCAGTGCTAGAGATCTTGGGGGGGCGAACACTGAAGCTTTCTTT | TRBJ1-1 | 15 | many | TRBV20-1 | NA
CASSTGQGSYYGYTF | TGTGCCAGCAGCACGGGACAGGGGTCATACTATGGCTACACCTTC | TRBJ1-2 | 15 | few | TRBV7-8 | TRBD1
CASSQEAGTSGHEQFF | TGCGCCAGCAGCCAAGAAGCCGGGACTAGCGGCCATGAGCAGTTCTTC | TRBJ2-1 | 16 | few | TRBV4-1 | TRBD2
CSATGQGQETQYF | TGCAGTGCTACCGGACAGGGCCAAGAGACCCAGTACTTC | TRBJ2-5 | 13 | NA | TRBV20-1 | TRBD1
CASSLESSLATGELFF | TGTGCCAGCAGCTTAGAATCCTCCCTCGCCACCGGGGAGCTGTTTTTT | TRBJ2-2 | 16 | many | TRBV7-2 | NA
CASSLAGTSVSYEQYF | TGTGCCAGCAGCTTAGCGGGGACTAGCGTGTCGTACGAGCAGTACTTC | TRBJ2-7 | 16 | few | TRBV7-2 | TRBD2
CASSFTGGRAVAGELFF | TGTGCCAGCAGCTTCACTGGCGGGAGAGCGGTTGCCGGGGAGCTGTTTTTT | TRBJ2-2 | 17 | few | TRBV7-2 | TRBD2
CRGDRGYNTEAFF | TGCAGGGGGGACAGGGGATATAACACTGAAGCTTTCTTT | TRBJ1-1 | 13 | NA | TRBV29-1 | TRBD1
CSAREGQTNTEAFF | TGCAGTGCTAGGGAGGGACAGACGAACACTGAAGCTTTCTTT | TRBJ1-1 | 14 | NA | TRBV20-1 | TRBD1
CASSAGTPGYF | TGTGCCAGCAGCGCAGGGACACCGGGGTACTTC | TRBJ2-5 | 11 | few | TRBV2 | NA
CASSLSGNRYNEQFF | TGTGCCAGCAGCTTAAGCGGGAACCGGTACAATGAGCAGTTCTTC | TRBJ2-1 | 15 | few | TRBV5-4 | TRBD2
CASSVGLVGTNTGELFF | TGTGCCAGCAGCGTAGGTTTAGTGGGGACGAACACCGGGGAGCTGTTTTTT | TRBJ2-2 | 17 | NA | TRBV9 | NA
CASHAQGAYEQYF | TGTGCCAGCCACGCCCAGGGGGCCTACGAGCAGTACTTC | TRBJ2-7 | 13 | many | TRBV28 | TRBD1
CASSLTSGGGDTQYF | TGTGCCAGCAGCCTGACTAGCGGAGGGGGAGATACGCAGTATTTT | TRBJ2-3 | 15 | few | TRBV25-1 | TRBD2
CASRQEDRGGYTF | TGTGCCAGCAGACAAGAGGACAGGGGTGGCTACACCTTC | TRBJ1-2 | 13 | NA | TRBV11-2 | TRBD1
CASSEVADTQQYF | TGTGCCAGCAGTGAAGTCGCGGATACGCAGCAGTATTTT | TRBJ2-3 | 13 | NA | TRBV2 | NA
CSAGLMRLQNF | TGCAGTGCTGGACTGATGCGGTTACAAAACTTC | TRBJ2-7 | 11 | few | TRBV20-1 | NA